This is a list of T cell receptor beta chains from one sample in a study of T-cell memory formation after mild COVID-19. TCRdb processed the 5' RACE reads anew with MiXCR; each CDR3 protein has one entry. The sample yields roughly 250,000 distinct CDR3 sequences, approximately 16% seen once. The sequenced material came from PBMCs or a T cell subset sorted from them (not recorded which). The receptors derive from a man younger than 35 who had mild COVID-19 (a few samples of this study predate the infection). Cell type and time point are not known. Both conserved end residues are part of each CDR3. A D gene is named only where the DNA matches it firmly. Clone size, where shown, is once, few, many, or a class for clones that have expanded.

v_gene,d_gene,abundance,j_gene,CDR3aa,CDR3nt
TRBV18,TRBD2,few,TRBJ2-5,CASSLSGSQETQYF,TGTGCCAGCTCACTTAGCGGGAGCCAAGAGACCCAGTACTTC
TRBV5-1,TRBD1,many,TRBJ2-7,CASRAGTGSSYEQYF,TGCGCCAGCAGAGCCGGGACAGGGAGCTCCTACGAGCAGTACTTC
TRBV24-1,NA,few,TRBJ2-1,CATSDVNEQFF,TGTGCCACCAGTGACGTTAACGAGCAGTTCTTC
TRBV20-1,NA,few,TRBJ2-5,CSARPGSGHQETQYF,TGCAGTGCTAGACCCGGGTCAGGCCACCAAGAGACCCAGTACTTC
TRBV12-3/TRBV12-4,TRBD1,NA,TRBJ1-2,CASSPRGLGYTF,TGTGCCAGCAGTCCCAGGGGGCTTGGCTACACCTTC
TRBV5-1,TRBD1,few,TRBJ2-5,CASSPMLRQGAETQYF,TGCGCCAGCAGCCCGATGTTACGACAGGGCGCGGAGACCCAGTACTTC
TRBV18,NA,few,TRBJ2-5,CASSHGAKRMETQYF,TGTGCCAGCTCCCACGGGGCTAAGAGAATGGAGACCCAGTACTTC
TRBV5-1,NA,many,TRBJ1-1,CASSEPTGTAFF,TGCGCCAGCAGCGAGCCCACAGGGACAGCTTTCTTT
TRBV4-3,NA,few,TRBJ1-4,CASSQEPGGGEKLFF,TGCGCCAGCAGCCAAGAGCCCGGGGGAGGTGAAAAACTGTTTTTT
TRBV4-1,TRBD1,NA,TRBJ1-3,CASSQPTLKDRHFRSIYF,TGCGCCAGCAGCCAACCGACACTTAAGGACAGGCATTTTCGCTCCATATATTTT
TRBV3-1,NA,few,TRBJ2-5,CASSQDHKTQYF,TGTGCCAGCAGCCAAGATCACAAGACCCAGTACTTC
TRBV2,NA,few,TRBJ2-4,CASGLEAKNIQYF,TGTGCCAGCGGTCTGGAAGCCAAAAACATTCAGTACTTC
TRBV7-6,TRBD2,NA,TRBJ2-1,CASSLGSSSGWYNEQFF,TGTGCCAGCAGCTTAGGGTCCTCTAGCGGGTGGTACAATGAGCAGTTCTTC
TRBV10-3,NA,NA,TRBJ1-5,CAISDRTVNQPQHF,TGTGCCATCAGCGATCGGACAGTCAATCAGCCCCAGCATTTT
TRBV20-1,NA,few,TRBJ2-5,CSARDSGTGQETQYF,TGCAGTGCTAGAGATAGCGGGACAGGGCAAGAGACCCAGTACTTC
TRBV5-4,NA,NA,TRBJ1-2,CASSTGREGDIYGYTF,TGTGCCAGCAGCACAGGGAGGGAGGGTGATATCTATGGCTACACCTTC
TRBV6-6,NA,many,TRBJ1-6,CASSYHRQTDNSPLHF,TGTGCCAGCAGTTATCACAGGCAGACCGATAATTCACCCCTCCACTTT
TRBV15,TRBD1,NA,TRBJ2-7,CATSVRDRGHEQYF,TGTGCCACCAGCGTAAGGGACAGGGGCCACGAGCAGTACTTC
TRBV4-1,NA,NA,TRBJ2-2,CASSQTPGARYTGELFF,TGCGCCAGCAGCCAAACTCCGGGTGCCCGATACACCGGGGAGCTGTTTTTT
TRBV24-1,NA,few,TRBJ2-3,CATSDLPLGAGTDTQYF,TGTGCCACCAGTGATTTGCCACTCGGAGCGGGCACAGATACGCAGTATTTT
TRBV20-1,TRBD2,NA,TRBJ2-7,CSASSSGGEYF,TGCAGTGCTAGCTCTAGCGGGGGGGAGTACTTC
TRBV20-1,TRBD2,many,TRBJ2-3,CSASGGGRTDTQYF,TGCAGTGCTTCCGGGGGGGGTCGAACAGATACGCAGTATTTT
TRBV7-2,TRBD2,NA,TRBJ2-1,CASSQLAGGYNERFF,TGTGCCAGCAGCCAACTAGCGGGGGGCTACAATGAGCGGTTCTTC
TRBV20-1,NA,few,TRBJ1-1,CSARIPSGNTEAFF,TGCAGTGCTAGGATACCCTCCGGGAACACTGAAGCTTTCTTT
TRBV4-3,NA,few,TRBJ1-6,CASSRREISNNSPLHF,TGCGCCAGCAGCCGCAGGGAAATATCGAATAATTCACCCCTCCACTTT
TRBV29-1,NA,many,TRBJ2-7,CSAAGSPLYEQYF,TGCAGCGCTGCCGGGTCCCCATTATACGAGCAGTACTTC
TRBV7-6,TRBD2,NA,TRBJ2-2,CASSLSGGASNTGELFF,TGTGCCAGCAGCTTGAGCGGGGGGGCCTCAAACACCGGGGAGCTGTTTTTT
TRBV2,NA,few,TRBJ1-1,CASPTGMNTEAFF,TGTGCCAGCCCAACAGGCATGAACACTGAAGCTTTCTTT
TRBV6-5,NA,few,TRBJ2-1,CASSYSKFGGPRVF,TGTGCCAGCAGTTACTCGAAGTTCGGGGGGCCCAGAGTCTTC
TRBV29-1,NA,few,TRBJ1-4,CSALSGGDEKLFF,TGCAGCGCCCTTTCCGGGGGCGATGAAAAACTGTTTTTT
TRBV7-2,NA,few,TRBJ2-1,CASSGRGGRHEQFF,TGTGCCAGCAGCGGCAGAGGAGGGCGTCATGAGCAGTTCTTC
TRBV6-5,TRBD2,NA,TRBJ2-1,CASSYGRGGDNEQFF,TGTGCCAGCAGTTACGGGCGGGGGGGTGACAATGAGCAGTTCTTC
TRBV6-5,NA,few,TRBJ2-1,CATRRRLRYNEQFF,TGTGCCACCAGGAGGAGACTCCGTTACAATGAGCAGTTCTTC
TRBV29-1,NA,few,TRBJ2-5,CSVEKTGRATQYF,TGCAGCGTCGAGAAGACAGGGAGGGCGACCCAGTACTTC
TRBV9,NA,few,TRBJ2-5,CASSPHQETQYF,TGTGCCAGCAGCCCACACCAAGAGACCCAGTACTTC